This T cell receptor (beta chain) stems from a study of shared clonotypes between healthy human individuals. The V and J ends lost 4 bases and 1 base respectively, with 5 bases between them. The CDR3 runs 11 residues. CDR1 DFQATT and CDR2 SNEGSKA come from the germline V gene (reference sequence). All donors qualified as healthy HIV-negative adults and had experienced no recent acute infections or vaccinations. How the authors handled the data: ImmunoSEQ only sent back junction sequences with no quality scores, so filtering was done differently. Data came from immunoSEQ multiplex PCR; TCRdb stores just in-frame clones and leaves some out. From that table come the V and J calls and clone size; the DNA was used to work out D and trimming. The data show some 500,000 clones, roughly 85% seen once.

The receptor was derived from a woman in her forties in good health. Some clones in this sample may be carry-over from other donors' samples. The rearrangement links TRBV20-1 to TRBJ2-7; D is unresolved. Sequenced: PBMCs. Here the CDR3 DNA reads TGCAGTGCTAAGGGATCCTACGAGCAGTACTTC. This translates into CSAKGSYEQYF.